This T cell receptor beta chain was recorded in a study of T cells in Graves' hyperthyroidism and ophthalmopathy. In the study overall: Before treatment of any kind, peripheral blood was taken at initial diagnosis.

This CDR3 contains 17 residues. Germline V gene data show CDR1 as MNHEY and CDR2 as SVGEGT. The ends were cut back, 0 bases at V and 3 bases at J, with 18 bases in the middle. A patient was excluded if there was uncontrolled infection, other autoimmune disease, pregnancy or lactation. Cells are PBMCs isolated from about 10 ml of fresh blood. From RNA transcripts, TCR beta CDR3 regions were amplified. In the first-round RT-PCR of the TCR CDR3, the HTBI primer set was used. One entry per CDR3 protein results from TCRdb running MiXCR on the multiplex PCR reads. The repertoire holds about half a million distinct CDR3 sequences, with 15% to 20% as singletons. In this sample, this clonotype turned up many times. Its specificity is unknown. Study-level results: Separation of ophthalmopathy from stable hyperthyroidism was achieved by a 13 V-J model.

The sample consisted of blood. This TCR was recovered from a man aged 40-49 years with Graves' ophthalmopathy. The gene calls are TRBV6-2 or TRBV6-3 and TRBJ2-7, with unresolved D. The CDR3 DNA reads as TGTGCCAGCAGTTACTCCACCCCTCGGCTAGGTAACTACGAGCAGTACTTC. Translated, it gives CASSYSTPRLGNYEQYF.